This TCR beta chain originates from a study of CD4+ T cells in melanoma. Sequencing used immunoSEQ multiplex PCR; TCRdb keeps in-frame clones, though not all of them. The table has some 150,000 clones, around 90% seen once. CDR3 length equals 15 residues. Trimming took off 6 bases at V and 1 base at J, with 15 bases between the two ends. In germline, CDR1 is MRHNA, CDR2 SNTAGT. The chain employs TRBV6-4 and TRBJ1-2; a possible D gene is TRBD1 (6 bases). The source of this sequence is a human donor with melanoma. CDR3 loop: CASRDRDTYNYGYTF. In nucleotides, the CDR3 is TGTGCCAGCAGGGACCGGGACACCTATAACTATGGCTACACCTTC.